This T cell receptor beta chain was captured by sequencing in a study of vaccination and CD4 T cells after COVID-19. Looking at the study overall: Post-vaccine sample collection happened at a median of approximately 79 days after dose two, ranging 14 to 241.

V was trimmed by 4 bases and J by 5 bases, leaving 17 bases between them. The CDR3 consists of 15 residues. The germline V gene encodes CDR1 LNHDA and CDR2 SQIVND (reference sequence). Sequencing of DNA taken from cultured CD4+ T cells relied on the Oncomine TCR Beta short-read assay. TCRdb ran MiXCR on the PCR reads and lists one entry per CDR3 protein. The sample carries about 2,000 distinct CDR3 sequences, about 59% recorded once. Specified treatment: 10-day PBMC culture with coronavirus spike peptide pools or control peptides (ViraFEST assay). There are a few counts of this clonotype. Antigen unknown. Study-level points and caveats: Of the reactive clones in convalescent patients, a median around 83% showed up only post-vaccination.

This clonotype was obtained from a human donor who had recovered from COVID-19. The sample was CD4+ T cells from blood, cultured in vitro, taken after SARS-CoV-2 vaccination. The rearrangement joins TRBV19 to TRBJ2-5; D is tentatively TRBD1 or TRBD2 (5 bases each). CDR3 loop: CASSNEGRTGETQYF. As DNA, the CDR3 is TGTGCCAGTAGTAACGAGGGGAGAACGGGGGAGACCCAGTACTTC.